The following is a TCR beta chain sequence with its context. Its specificity is not known. TCRdb ran MiXCR on the reads and lists one entry per CDR3 protein. The sample has about 350,000 distinct CDR3 sequences, just under 35% seen once; the top ten hold roughly 12%. This record belongs to a study of T cell repertoires in cytomegalovirus infection. The V and J ends lost 5 bases and 5 bases respectively, with 9 bases between them. The CDR3 is 12 residues long. In germline, CDR1 is SGHTA, CDR2 FQGNSA. General observations from the study: The ex vivo response showed dominance by HLA-C-restricted CMV-specific TCR beta clonotypes.

Specimen: cultured PBMCs, collected from culture after CMV antigen stimulation. The clonotype comes from a human donor in good health (CMV status not recorded). Some clones in this sample may be carry-over from other donors' samples. This chain connects TRBV7-2 to TRBJ2-5; maybe TRBD2 (5 bases). The CDR3 loop is CASSGRGETQYF. CDR3 nucleotides: TGTGCCAGCAGCGGACGAGGGGAGACCCAGTACTTC.